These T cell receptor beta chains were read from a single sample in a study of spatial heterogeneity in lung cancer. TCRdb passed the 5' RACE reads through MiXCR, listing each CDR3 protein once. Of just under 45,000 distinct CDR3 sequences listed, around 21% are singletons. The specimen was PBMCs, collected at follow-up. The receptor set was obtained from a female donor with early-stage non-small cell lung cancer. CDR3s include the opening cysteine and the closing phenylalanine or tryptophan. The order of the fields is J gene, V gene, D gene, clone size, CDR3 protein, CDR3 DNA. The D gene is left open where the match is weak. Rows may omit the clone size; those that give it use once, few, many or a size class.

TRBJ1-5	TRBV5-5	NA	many	CASSFSSGSNQPQHF	TGTGCCAGCAGCTTTTCTTCTGGTAGCAATCAGCCCCAGCATTTT
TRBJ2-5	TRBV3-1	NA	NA	CASSQAEFQTQYF	TGTGCCAGCAGCCAAGCGGAGTTCCAGACCCAGTACTTC
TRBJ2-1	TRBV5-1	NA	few	CASGTGAEQFF	TGCGCCAGCGGGACGGGGGCCGAGCAGTTCTTC
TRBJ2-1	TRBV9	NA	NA	CASSVGSSYNEQFF	TGTGCCAGCAGCGTAGGCAGCTCCTACAATGAGCAGTTCTTC
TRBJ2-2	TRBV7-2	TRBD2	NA	CASSLRGLVSGELFF	TGTGCCAGCAGCTTACGGGGACTAGTGAGCGGGGAGCTGTTTTTT
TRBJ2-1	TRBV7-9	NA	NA	CASSSPRGNSPSSYNEQFF	TGTGCCAGCAGCTCTCCCAGGGGCAATTCCCCTAGCTCCTACAATGAGCAGTTCTTC
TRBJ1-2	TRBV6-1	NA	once	CASSEHMDSGYTF	TGTGCCAGCAGTGAGCACATGGACTCTGGCTACACCTTC
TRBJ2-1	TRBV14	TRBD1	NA	CASSQGGQVFVGSYNEQFF	TGTGCCAGCAGCCAAGGAGGACAGGTTTTCGTCGGCTCCTACAATGAGCAGTTCTTC
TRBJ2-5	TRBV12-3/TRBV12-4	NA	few	CASSGMGRETQYF	TGTGCCAGCAGTGGGATGGGGCGGGAGACCCAGTACTTC
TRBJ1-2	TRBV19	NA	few	CASSMQIYGYTF	TGTGCCAGTAGTATGCAGATCTATGGCTACACCTTC
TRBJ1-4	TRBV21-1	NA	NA	CASSNQGTNEKLFF	TGTGCCAGCAGCAACCAGGGAACTAATGAAAAACTGTTTTTT
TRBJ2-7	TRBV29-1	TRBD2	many	CSVERTSGSDGEQYF	TGCAGCGTTGAAAGGACTAGCGGGAGCGATGGCGAGCAGTACTTC
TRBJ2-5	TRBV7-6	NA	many	CASSRELRETQYF	TGTGCCAGCAGCCGAGAGTTAAGGGAGACCCAGTACTTC
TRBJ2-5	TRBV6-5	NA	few	CASSYDFQRLETQYF	TGTGCCAGCAGTTATGACTTCCAAAGGCTAGAGACCCAGTACTTC
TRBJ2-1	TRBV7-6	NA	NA	CASSRWGDEQFF	TGTGCCAGCAGCCGATGGGGAGATGAGCAGTTCTTC
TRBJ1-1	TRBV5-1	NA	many	CASSLEGSMNTEAFF	TGCGCCAGCAGCTTGGAGGGGTCCATGAACACTGAAGCTTTCTTT
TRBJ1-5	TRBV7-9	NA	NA	CASSLRGQPQHF	TGTGCCAGCAGCTTGAGGGGCCAGCCCCAGCATTTT
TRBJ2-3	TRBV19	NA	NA	CASSTPGGSTDTQYF	TGTGCCAGTAGTACGCCCGGCGGAAGCACAGATACGCAGTATTTT
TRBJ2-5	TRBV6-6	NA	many	CASDDNQETQYF	TGTGCCAGCGATGACAACCAAGAGACCCAGTACTTC
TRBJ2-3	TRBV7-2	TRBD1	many	CASSFRDRDTDTQYF	TGTGCCAGCAGCTTCCGGGACAGAGACACAGATACGCAGTATTTT
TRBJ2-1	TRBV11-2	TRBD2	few	CASSLFSGRGEQFF	TGTGCCAGCAGCTTATTCTCAGGGAGGGGTGAGCAGTTCTTC
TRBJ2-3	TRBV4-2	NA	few	CASSPRADTQYF	TGTGCCAGCAGCCCACGAGCAGATACGCAGTATTTT
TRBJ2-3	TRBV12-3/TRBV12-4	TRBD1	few	CASSFPTGGDSTDTQYF	TGTGCCAGCAGTTTCCCGACAGGGGGCGATAGCACAGATACGCAGTATTTT
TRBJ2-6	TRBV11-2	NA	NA	CASTPRRGLIDWANVLTF	TGTGCCAGCACCCCTCGGAGGGGGCTAATCGACTGGGCCAACGTCCTGACTTTC
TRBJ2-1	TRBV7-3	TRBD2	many	CASSPTSGYNEQFF	TGTGCCAGCAGCCCAACTAGCGGCTACAATGAGCAGTTCTTC
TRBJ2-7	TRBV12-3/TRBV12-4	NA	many	CASSLLSYEQYF	TGTGCCAGCAGCCTATTATCCTACGAGCAGTACTTC
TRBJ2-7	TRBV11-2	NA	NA	CASTPTTTGEQYF	TGTGCCAGCACCCCGACTACAACGGGCGAGCAGTACTTC
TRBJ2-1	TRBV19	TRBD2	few	CASSRGGTSGTLQFF	TGTGCCAGTAGTAGGGGGGGTACTAGCGGGACCTTACAGTTCTTC
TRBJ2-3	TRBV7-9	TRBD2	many	CASSLAGVRADTQYF	TGTGCCAGCAGCCTAGCGGGAGTTCGTGCAGATACGCAGTATTTT
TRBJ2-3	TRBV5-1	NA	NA	CASSIGLNTDTQYF	TGCGCCAGCAGCATAGGACTTAACACAGATACGCAGTATTTT
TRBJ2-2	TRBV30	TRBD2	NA	CAWMPRGLAGAGELFF	TGTGCCTGGATGCCCCGGGGACTAGCGGGAGCCGGGGAGCTGTTTTTT
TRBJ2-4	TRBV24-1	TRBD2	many	CATSDPIAGGNIQYF	TGTGCCACCAGTGATCCAATAGCGGGGGGAAACATTCAGTACTTC
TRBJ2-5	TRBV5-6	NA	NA	CASSRDRLLQETQYF	TGTGCCAGCAGCAGAGACCGACTACTCCAAGAGACCCAGTACTTC
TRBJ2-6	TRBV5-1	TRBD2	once	CASTMASGRRSSGANVLTF	TGCGCCAGCACCATGGCTAGCGGGAGGAGGAGCTCTGGGGCCAACGTCCTGACTTTC
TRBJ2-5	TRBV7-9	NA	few	CASSLAQGPGETQYF	TGTGCCAGCAGCTTAGCGCAAGGGCCCGGCGAGACCCAGTACTTC
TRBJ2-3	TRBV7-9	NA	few	CASSSPGSGGTDTQYF	TGTGCCAGCAGCTCCCCGGGTAGCGGAGGCACAGATACGCAGTATTTT
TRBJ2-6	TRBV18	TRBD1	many	CASSPTGTGANVLTF	TGTGCCAGCTCCCCGACAGGGACTGGGGCCAACGTCCTGACTTTC
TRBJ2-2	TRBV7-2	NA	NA	CASSYTRALTGELFF	TGTGCCAGCAGCTACACCCGGGCCCTCACCGGGGAGCTGTTTTTT
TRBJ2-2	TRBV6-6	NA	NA	CASRKLANPTGELFF	TGTGCCAGCAGAAAACTAGCTAACCCTACCGGGGAGCTGTTTTTT
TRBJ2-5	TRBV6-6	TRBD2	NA	CASYGASGQETQYF	TGTGCCAGCTACGGGGCTAGCGGACAAGAGACCCAGTACTTC
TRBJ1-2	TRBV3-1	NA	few	CASSQDGRVYGYTF	TGTGCCAGCAGCCAAGATGGGAGGGTTTATGGCTACACCTTC
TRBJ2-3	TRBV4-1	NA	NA	CASSIQADTQYF	TGCGCCAGCAGTATCCAGGCAGATACGCAGTATTTT
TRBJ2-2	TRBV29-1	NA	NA	CSVESGELFF	TGCAGCGTTGAGTCGGGGGAGCTGTTTTTT
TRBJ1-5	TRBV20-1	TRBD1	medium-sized	CSALTGGGQPQHF	TGCAGTGCTCTGACAGGGGGTGGTCAGCCCCAGCATTTT
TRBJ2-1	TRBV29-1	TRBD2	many	CSAGSGLAGGNLGNEQFF	TGCAGCGCCGGCTCGGGACTAGCGGGGGGAAATCTCGGCAATGAGCAGTTCTTC
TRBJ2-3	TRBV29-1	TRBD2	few	CSVDPSGGGRDTQYF	TGCAGCGTCGACCCTAGCGGGGGGGGCCGAGATACGCAGTATTTT
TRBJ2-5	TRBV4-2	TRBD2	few	CASSPRTSGHQETQYF	TGTGCCAGCAGCCCACGGACTAGCGGCCACCAAGAGACCCAGTACTTC
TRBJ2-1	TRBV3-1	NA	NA	CASSQTTGTPSFF	TGTGCCAGCAGCCAAACGACCGGGACTCCCTCGTTCTTC
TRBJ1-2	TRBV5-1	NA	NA	CASSLAAGPEGYTF	TGCGCCAGCAGCTTGGCCGCAGGGCCCGAGGGCTACACCTTC
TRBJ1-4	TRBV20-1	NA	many	CSARDPSLGANEKLFF	TGCAGTGCTAGAGATCCCTCCCTGGGGGCTAATGAAAAACTGTTTTTT
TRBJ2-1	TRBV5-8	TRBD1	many	CASSRGQGSLYNEQFF	TGTGCCAGCAGCCGGGGACAGGGGTCCCTTTACAATGAGCAGTTCTTC
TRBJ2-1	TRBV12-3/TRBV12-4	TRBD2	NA	CASSPSGALGNEQFF	TGTGCCAGCAGCCCTAGCGGGGCTCTAGGAAATGAGCAGTTCTTC
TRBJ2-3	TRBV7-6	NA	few	CASSPGPGTDTQYF	TGTGCCAGCAGCCCAGGACCGGGCACAGATACGCAGTATTTT
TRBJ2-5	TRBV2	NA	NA	CASSDSSWNQETQYF	TGTGCCAGCAGTGACAGCTCGTGGAATCAAGAGACCCAGTACTTC
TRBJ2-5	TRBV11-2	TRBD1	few	CASSLRTGNLQETQYF	TGTGCCAGCAGCCTAAGGACAGGAAATTTACAAGAGACCCAGTACTTC